This is a list of T cell receptor beta chains from one sample in a study of T-cell memory formation after mild COVID-19. TCRdb re-called the 5' RACE reads with MiXCR, one entry per CDR3 protein. Of fewer than 250,000 distinct CDR3 sequences detected, less than 20% appear once; the ten largest clones hold 2% to 2.5%. Sequencing input: PBMCs or a T cell subset sorted from them (not recorded which). These TCRs come from an adult woman who had mild COVID-19 (a few samples of this study predate the infection). Cell type and time point are not known. Each CDR3 is given with its conserved first and last residue. D genes are given only for firm matches. Size is omitted from some rows. Given values are once, few, many or a class for expanded clones.

clone size,D gene,V gene,J gene,CDR3 protein
NA,TRBD2,TRBV24-1,TRBJ2-5,CATAGGFQETQYF
many,NA,TRBV11-2,TRBJ2-2,CASSLGTGELFF
NA,TRBD1,TRBV5-4,TRBJ1-2,CASSSYRQGNYGYTF
NA,TRBD1,TRBV29-1,TRBJ1-1,CSVATGGFTEAFF
NA,NA,TRBV12-3/TRBV12-4,TRBJ2-1,CASSLAGASREQFF
NA,NA,TRBV6-5,TRBJ2-7,CASSYGFGTGEQYF
few,TRBD2,TRBV4-2,TRBJ2-3,CASSLTLAGARTDTQYF
many,NA,TRBV24-1,TRBJ2-5,CATSGVVGQETQYF
few,TRBD2,TRBV20-1,TRBJ2-3,CSARDNRAGGPDTQYF
NA,TRBD1,TRBV6-6,TRBJ1-2,CASSYTGEGGGYTF
few,NA,TRBV12-5,TRBJ2-3,CASGLVRPPKVDTQYF
few,TRBD2,TRBV5-1,TRBJ2-5,CASSATSGGSGGETQYF
many,NA,TRBV10-3,TRBJ2-5,CAISESTKPLETQYF
NA,TRBD1,TRBV29-1,TRBJ1-1,CSVSAPGGTEAFF
few,TRBD2,TRBV9,TRBJ2-1,CASSEGGLAGSGKFF
few,NA,TRBV15,TRBJ2-7,CATSRTQGNHEQYF
NA,TRBD1,TRBV12-3/TRBV12-4,TRBJ2-7,CASSTRQGNEQYF
NA,NA,TRBV5-8,TRBJ2-3,CASSREVTDTQYF
NA,TRBD2,TRBV5-1,TRBJ2-1,CASSPGLAHNEQFF
few,TRBD2,TRBV10-3,TRBJ2-5,CAISEPGGRKTQYF
few,TRBD1,TRBV20-1,TRBJ2-7,CSATRDRGPYEQYF
few,NA,TRBV27,TRBJ2-3,CASSLRTGTAQYF
NA,TRBD2,TRBV7-2,TRBJ2-1,CASSFQRGGYNEQFF
many,NA,TRBV7-9,TRBJ1-2,CASSADPLGGYTF
NA,NA,TRBV5-1,TRBJ2-3,CASSPTRGVPDTQYF
NA,NA,TRBV6-5,TRBJ2-3,CASSPTRGGDTQYF
few,TRBD2,TRBV4-2,TRBJ2-1,CASSQEMAGAYNEQFF
few,TRBD1,TRBV18,TRBJ2-3,CASSPDRGRTDTQYF
NA,NA,TRBV5-1,TRBJ1-6,CASSPGQLYNSPLHF
NA,NA,TRBV27,TRBJ1-5,CASSPQIHPGNQPQHF
NA,NA,TRBV19,TRBJ1-5,CACSQTGNPNPLNQPQHF
NA,NA,TRBV18,TRBJ2-1,CASSSTLTDEQFF
NA,NA,TRBV5-1,TRBJ2-3,CASSSSITGTDTQYF
many,NA,TRBV7-2,TRBJ2-7,CASSLGRGITYEQYF
NA,NA,TRBV20-1,TRBJ1-2,CSARPLYGYTF
NA,TRBD1,TRBV28,TRBJ2-7,CASSVGRQGAGEQYF
NA,NA,TRBV5-1,TRBJ2-5,CASSFGTSQETQYF
NA,NA,TRBV7-2,TRBJ2-5,CASSPQAINAQYF
few,TRBD1,TRBV2,TRBJ2-3,CASIAGGVTDTQYF
NA,NA,TRBV30,TRBJ1-5,CAWSVQTNQPQHF
NA,NA,TRBV5-1,TRBJ1-2,CASSSTTGNYGYTF
NA,NA,TRBV18,TRBJ2-7,CASSPIGTSYEQYF
many,TRBD2,TRBV7-2,TRBJ2-7,CASSAGLAGGPSF
few,NA,TRBV15,TRBJ2-7,CATSRILGNEQYF
NA,TRBD2,TRBV27,TRBJ2-5,CASRSLSGGAIVTQYF
NA,TRBD2,TRBV7-2,TRBJ2-3,CASSQGRATDTQYF
few,TRBD1,TRBV18,TRBJ1-5,CASSDDRDQPQHF